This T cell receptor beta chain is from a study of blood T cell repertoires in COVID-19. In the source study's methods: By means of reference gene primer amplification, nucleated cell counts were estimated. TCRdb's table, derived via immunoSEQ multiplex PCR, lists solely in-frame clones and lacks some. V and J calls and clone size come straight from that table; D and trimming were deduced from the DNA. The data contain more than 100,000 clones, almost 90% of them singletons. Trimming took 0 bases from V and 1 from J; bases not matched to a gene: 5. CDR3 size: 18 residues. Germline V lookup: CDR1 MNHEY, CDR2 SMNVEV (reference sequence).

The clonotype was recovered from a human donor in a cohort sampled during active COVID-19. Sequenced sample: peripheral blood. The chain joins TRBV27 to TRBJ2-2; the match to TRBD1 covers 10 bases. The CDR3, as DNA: TGTGCCAGCAGTTTATCGGGGGACAGGGGATGGAACACCGGGGAGCTGTTTTTT. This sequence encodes CASSLSGDRGWNTGELFF.